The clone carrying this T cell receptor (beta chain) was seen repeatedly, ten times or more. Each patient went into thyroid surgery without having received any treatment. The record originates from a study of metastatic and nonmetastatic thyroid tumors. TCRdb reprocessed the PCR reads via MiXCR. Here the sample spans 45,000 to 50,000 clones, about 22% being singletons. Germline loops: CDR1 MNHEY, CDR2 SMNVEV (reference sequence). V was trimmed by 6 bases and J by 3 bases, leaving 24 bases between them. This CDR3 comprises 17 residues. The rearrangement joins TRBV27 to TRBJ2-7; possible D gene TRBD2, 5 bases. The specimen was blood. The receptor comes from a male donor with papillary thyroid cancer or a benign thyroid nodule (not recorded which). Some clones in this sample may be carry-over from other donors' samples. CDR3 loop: CASRTRNSLDSYYEQYF. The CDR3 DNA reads TGTGCCAGCAGAACAAGAAACTCCCTGGACTCTTACTACGAGCAGTACTTC.